These 7 T cell receptor beta chains came from one sample sequenced in a study of CD8 T cells in ankylosing spondylitis. TCRdb ran MiXCR on the 5' RACE reads and lists one entry per CDR3 protein. This table holds 300,000 to 400,000 distinct CDR3 sequences, 9.5% to 13% found once. Sequencing input: blood, either unsorted or a sorted T cell fraction (not recorded which). These receptors were obtained from a female donor with ankylosing spondylitis or in good health (not recorded which).

This clonotype showed up many times. The chain combines TRBV20-1 with TRBJ2-1; D is possibly TRBD2 (6 bases). This CDR3 spans 15 amino acids. The ends were cut back, 5 bases at V and 6 bases at J, with 20 bases in the middle. Per germline, CDR1 DFQATT and CDR2 SNEGSKA (reference sequence). CDR3 in amino acids: CSAPPGEDLLNEQFF. The CDR3 DNA reads TGCAGTGCTCCCCCCGGGGAGGACCTACTCAATGAGCAGTTCTTC.

Comments on this clonotype: Possible read error: a much larger clone is one base away. V is TRBV27 and J is TRBJ2-7; 8 nucleotides match TRBD1. The J segment lost 6 bases and the V segment lost 4 bases, leaving 8 bases of the junction unmatched. CDR1 and CDR2 from the germline V gene are MNHEY and SMNVEV (reference sequence). The CDR3 is 14 residues long. CDR3 nucleotide sequence: TGTGCCAGCAGTTATCGGACAGGGTGGGGCGAGCAGTACTTC. Translated: CASSYRTGWGEQYF.

This clonotype was detected only a few times. One end of the junction is discordant with germline, which a read error may explain. The CDR3 region is CASSYGHASGANVLTF. The CDR3 bases are TGTGCCAGCAGCTATGGACACGCGTCTGGGGCCAACGTCCTGACTTTC. The chain has TRBV5-3 and TRBJ2-6; maybe TRBD1 (5 bases). TRBV5-3 counts as an open reading frame of uncertain function. This CDR3 is built from 16 residues.

This sequence joins TRBV7-2 and TRBJ2-6; 10 bases map to TRBD1. This CDR3 is built from 16 residues. V shed 10 bases, J shed 2 bases, and the junction held 8 bases outside the gene matches. CDR1 and CDR2 (germline): SGHTA, FQGNSA. This CDR3 reads CAKTGGDSTGANVLTF. CDR3 DNA: TGTGCCAAGACAGGGGGCGACTCAACTGGGGCCAACGTCCTGACTTTC.

This clonotype was seen only once. A much more abundant neighbour one base away suggests this may be a read error. The CDR3 does not close with the conserved phenylalanine or tryptophan, likely indicating a read error. V usage is TRBV5-1 and J usage is TRBJ1-1; a weak D match, TRBD1 (6 bases). Deletions cut 6 bases from V and 0 bases from J, with 21 bases between. Germline-derived CDR1 and CDR2 are SGHRS and YFSETQ. The CDR3 runs to 17 residues. CDR3 loop: CASKKTGGLGMNTEAFI. The CDR3 bases are TGCGCCAGCAAAAAGACAGGTGGTTTGGGAATGAACACTGAAGCTTTCATT.

This clonotype appeared many times. The chain is built from TRBV28 and TRBJ1-4; D unclear. CDR1 MDHEN and CDR2 SYDVKM come from the germline V gene. There are 13 residues in the CDR3. V lost 3 bases, J lost 8 bases, and 10 bases lay in between. The DNA of the CDR3 is TGTGCCAGCAGTTTCGTGGCAGGAGAAAAACTGTTTTTT. Protein: CASSFVAGEKLFF.

This clonotype was recorded at least ten times. The CDR3 bases are TGCAGTGCCAAAGTGTCCCCAAAAGATACGCAGTATTTT. It specifies CSAKVSPKDTQYF. The rearrangement links TRBV20-1 to TRBJ2-3, with D unresolved. Trimming left V 6 bases short and J 5 bases short, with 15 bases between. Germline CDR1 reads DFQATT; CDR2 reads SNEGSKA (reference sequence). The CDR3 spans 13 residues.